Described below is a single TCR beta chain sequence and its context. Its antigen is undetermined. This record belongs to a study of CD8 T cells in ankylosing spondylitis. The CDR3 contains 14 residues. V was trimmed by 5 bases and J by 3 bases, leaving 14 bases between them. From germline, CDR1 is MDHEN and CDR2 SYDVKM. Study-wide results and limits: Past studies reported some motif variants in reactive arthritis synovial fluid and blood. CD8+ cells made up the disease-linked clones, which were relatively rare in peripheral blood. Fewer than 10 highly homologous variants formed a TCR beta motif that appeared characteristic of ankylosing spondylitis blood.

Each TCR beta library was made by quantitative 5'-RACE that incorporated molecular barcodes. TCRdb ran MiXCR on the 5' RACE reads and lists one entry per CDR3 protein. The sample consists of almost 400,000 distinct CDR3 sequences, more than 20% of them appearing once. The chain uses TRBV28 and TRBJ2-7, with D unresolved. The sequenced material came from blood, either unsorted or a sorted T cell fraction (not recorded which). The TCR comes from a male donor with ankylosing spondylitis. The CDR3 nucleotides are TGTGCCAGCAGTCCAGCTGGCTATCTCTACGAGCAGTACTTC. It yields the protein CASSPAGYLYEQYF. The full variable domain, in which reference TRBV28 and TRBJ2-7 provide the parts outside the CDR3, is DVKVTQSSRYLVKRTGEKVFLECVQDMDHENMFWYRQDPGLGLRLIYFSYDVKMKEKGDIPEGYSVSREKKERFSLILESASTNQTSMYLCASSPAGYLYEQYFGPGTRLTVT.